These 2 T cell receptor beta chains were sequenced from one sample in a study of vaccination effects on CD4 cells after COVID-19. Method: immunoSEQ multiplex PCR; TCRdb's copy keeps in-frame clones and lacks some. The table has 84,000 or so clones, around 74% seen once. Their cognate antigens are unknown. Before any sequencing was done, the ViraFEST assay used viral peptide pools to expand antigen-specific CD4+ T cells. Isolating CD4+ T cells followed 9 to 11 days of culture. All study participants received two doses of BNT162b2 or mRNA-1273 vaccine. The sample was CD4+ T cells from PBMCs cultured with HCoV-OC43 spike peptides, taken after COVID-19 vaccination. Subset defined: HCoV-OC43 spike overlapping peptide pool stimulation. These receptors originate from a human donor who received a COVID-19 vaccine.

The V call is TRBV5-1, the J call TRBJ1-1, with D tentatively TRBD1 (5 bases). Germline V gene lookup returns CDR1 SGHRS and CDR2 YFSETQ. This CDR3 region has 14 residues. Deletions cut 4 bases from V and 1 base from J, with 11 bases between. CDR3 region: CASSMLQGNTEAFF. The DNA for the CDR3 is TGCGCCAGCAGCATGCTGCAGGGGAACACTGAAGCTTTCTTT.

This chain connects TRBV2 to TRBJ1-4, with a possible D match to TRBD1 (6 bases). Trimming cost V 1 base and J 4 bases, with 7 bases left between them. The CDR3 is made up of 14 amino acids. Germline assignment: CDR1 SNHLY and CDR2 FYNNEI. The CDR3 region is CASSEDRVNEKLFF. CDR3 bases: TGTGCCAGCAGTGAAGACAGGGTTAATGAAAAACTGTTTTTT.